This T cell receptor beta chain is from a study of identical twins. V lost 3 bases and J lost 3; bases outside the gene matches: 9. CDR1 is SGHRS and CDR2 is YFSETQ in the germline V gene. The CDR3 loop spans 17 amino acids. Ten or more counts support this clonotype. TCRdb fed the 5' RACE reads into MiXCR, producing one record per CDR3 protein. The repertoire holds 500,000 to 700,000 distinct CDR3 sequences, with about 7% as singletons. The data were also submitted as part of a second study, on yellow fever vaccine responses in identical twins.

Material for sequencing was PBMCs. The chain carries TRBV5-1 and TRBJ1-1; 12 bases map to TRBD1. The sequence derives from a woman under 30 in good health. CDR3: CASSSEGQGAADTEAFF. The CDR3 DNA reads as TGCGCCAGCAGCTCGGAGGGACAGGGGGCGGCAGACACTGAAGCTTTCTTT. Full variable domain (rest looked up from reference TRBV5-1 and TRBJ1-1): KAGVTQTPRYLIKTRGQQVTLSCSPISGHRSVSWYQQTPGQGLQFLFEYFSETQRNKGNFPGRFSGRQFSNSRSEMNVSTLELGDSALYLCASSSEGQGAADTEAFFGQGTRLTVV.